Below, 29 T cell receptor beta chains from the same sample are listed, as sequenced in a study of cytomegalovirus exposure and HLA in healthy donors. Use of 60 Vbeta and 13 Jbeta primers characterized the PCR. Sequencing used immunoSEQ multiplex PCR; TCRdb keeps in-frame clones, though not all of them. The repertoire holds roughly 130,000 clones, with around 82% as singletons. The material sequenced was PBMCs. These TCRs come from a male donor in good health and CMV-seropositive.

About this clone itself: Other DNA sequences in the sample encode the same CDR3. The chain links TRBV27 to TRBJ2-7, with D tentatively TRBD2 (6 bases). Germline loops: CDR1 MNHEY, CDR2 SMNVEV (reference sequence). The CDR3 covers 13 residues. The V end lost 0 bases, the J end lost 4 bases, and 7 bases lay between the germline ends. The CDR3 protein is CASSLSEGYEQYF. CDR3 nucleotide sequence: TGTGCCAGCAGTTTATCGGAGGGTTACGAGCAGTACTTC.

This chain uses TRBV4-1 with TRBJ1-1; 10 bases are shared with TRBD1. Germline-derived CDR1 and CDR2 are MGHRA and YSYEKL. V lost 4 bases and J lost 0; bases outside the gene matches: 5. The CDR3 totals 16 residues. CDR3 bases: TGCGCCAGCAGCCGGGGACAGGGGTTCATGAACACTGAAGCTTTCTTT. Its protein product is CASSRGQGFMNTEAFF.

The rearrangement links TRBV4-3 to TRBJ2-7, with 8 bases matching TRBD1. The CDR3 is made up of 15 amino acids. Germline V CDR1 and CDR2: LGHNA, YSLEER. V lost 3 bases and J lost 3; bases outside the gene matches: 7. The CDR3 DNA reads as TGCGCCAGCAGCCAGGAACTCAGGGGGCTCTACGAGCAGTACTTC. Its translation is CASSQELRGLYEQYF.

The chain employs TRBV20-1 and TRBJ1-1, with unresolved D. The CDR3 length is 11 residues. The V end lost 8 bases, the J end lost 6 bases, and 13 bases lay between the germline ends. Germline V gene lookup returns CDR1 DFQATT and CDR2 SNEGSKA (reference sequence). CDR3 DNA: TGCAGTTCTCGAGATCTCGCTGAAGCTTTCTTT. Encoded protein: CSSRDLAEAFF.

The rearrangement links TRBV19 to TRBJ1-1; 8 positions match TRBD1. Germline-derived CDR1 and CDR2 are LNHDA and SQIVND (reference sequence). The V segment lost 3 bases and the J segment 0 bases; nucleotides outside the gene matches: 6. The CDR3 totals 16 residues. For the CDR3, the DNA is TGTGCCAGTAGTATGATGCCGGGACAGGTGAACACTGAAGCTTTCTTT. This sequence encodes CASSMMPGQVNTEAFF.

This clone was counted only a few times. The genes are TRBV2 and TRBJ1-4; the D is unclear. The CDR3 is 13 amino acids. Germline values: CDR1 SNHLY, CDR2 FYNNEI. The V end was cut by 7 bases, the J end by 4 bases, with 10 bases between. CDR3 in amino acids: CASNGENNEKLFF. The CDR3 region has the DNA TGTGCCAGCAACGGGGAGAATAATGAAAAACTGTTTTTT.

This clone is labeled as medium-sized. The gene calls are TRBV5-8 and TRBJ2-1; 8 nucleotides align to TRBD1. The V gene's germline CDR1 is SGHTS and CDR2 YDEGEE. The junction had 8 bases not matched to a gene; V was cut back by 2 bases and J by 7 bases. The CDR3 loop spans 15 amino acids. The CDR3 spells CASSFRDRTLNEQFF. CDR3 nucleotide sequence: TGTGCCAGCAGCTTCCGGGACAGGACATTAAATGAGCAGTTCTTC.

As regards this clone: At the DNA level, this CDR3 is encoded by other sequences in the same sample as well. The chain has TRBV9 and TRBJ2-7, with TRBD1 identical over 8 bases. Germline trimming cut 3 bases from V and 2 bases from J; bases unmatched to any gene: 7. The CDR3 covers 15 residues. Per the germline V gene, CDR1 is SGDLS and CDR2 is YYNGEE. The CDR3 loop is CASSAGQGPTYEQYF. As DNA, the CDR3 is TGTGCCAGCAGCGCAGGACAGGGCCCCACCTACGAGCAGTACTTC.

The genes are TRBV20-1 and TRBJ2-3; 9 bases line up with TRBD2. Per germline, CDR1 DFQATT and CDR2 SNEGSKA (reference sequence). The CDR3 spans 11 residues. The CDR3: CNPSSGRSQYF. The DNA for the CDR3 is TGCAACCCCAGCAGCGGGAGGTCGCAGTATTTT.

This clone was found once. The V call is TRBV27, the J call TRBJ1-1; weak D call: TRBD1 (6 bases). Trimming pared 2 bases from V and 4 bases from J, leaving 11 bases between. Germline lookup yields CDR1 MNHEY and CDR2 SMNVEV (reference sequence). The CDR3 covers 14 residues. The CDR3 region has the DNA TGTGCCAGCAGTTTAAAGGCAGGGGTCACTGAAGCTTTCTTT. Translating gives CASSLKAGVTEAFF.

The chain has TRBV6-5 and TRBJ2-5, with 12 bases matching TRBD2. CDR1 is MNHEY, CDR2 SVGAGI, per germline. The CDR3 extends over 15 amino acids. With V trimmed by 5 bases and J by 5 bases, 6 bases remained unmatched. CDR3 region: CASSPTSGRPETQYF. CDR3 nucleotide sequence: TGTGCCAGCAGTCCGACTAGCGGGAGACCGGAGACCCAGTACTTC.

The chain recombines TRBV6-5 with TRBJ2-1; TRBD1 matches 10 bases. Germline CDR1 and CDR2: MNHEY and SVGAGI. After removal of 10 bases from V and 6 bases from J, the junction contained 3 bases not matched to a gene. The CDR3 is made up of 12 amino acids. The CDR3, as DNA: TGTGCCACCAGGACAGGGGGCAATGAGCAGTTCTTC. Translated, it gives CATRTGGNEQFF.

The gene calls are TRBV6-1 and TRBJ1-2; tentative D call: TRBD1 (6 bases). The V gene's germline CDR1 is MNHNS and CDR2 SASEGT. This CDR3 spans 13 amino acids. Deletions cut 2 bases from V and 3 bases from J, with 7 bases between. CDR3 coding DNA: TGTGCCAGCAGTGAAAACAGGGACTATGGCTACACCTTC. This sequence encodes CASSENRDYGYTF.

The chain uses TRBV6-6 and TRBJ2-7; TRBD1 matches 9 bases. Germline V CDR1 and CDR2: MNHNY, SVGAGI (reference sequence). This CDR3 is built from 14 residues. The V segment lost 6 bases and the J segment 3 bases; nucleotides outside the gene matches: 6. CDR3 sequence reads: CASRRPGQGYEQYF. Written as DNA, the CDR3 is TGTGCCAGCAGACGACCGGGACAGGGCTACGAGCAGTACTTC.

The V and J genes are TRBV4-2 and TRBJ2-1, with TRBD2 identical over 10 bases. This CDR3 has 17 residues. Per germline, CDR1 LGHNA and CDR2 YNFKEQ. V shed 0 bases and J 16 bases; nucleotides not matched to a gene: 18. Written as DNA, the CDR3 is TGTGCCAGCAGCCAAGATAGGGCCCAAAGCGGGAGGGCCCTGCAATTCTTC. Protein product: CASSQDRAQSGRALQFF.

The V and J genes are TRBV19 and TRBJ1-1; 8 bases line up with TRBD1. This CDR3 comprises 13 residues. Germline CDR1 reads LNHDA; CDR2 reads SQIVND (reference sequence). V lost 1 base and J lost 12; bases outside the gene matches: 7. The DNA for the CDR3 is TGTGCCAGTAGTATAGTTGTCAGGGGGCTAACTTTCTTT. It is translated as CASSIVVRGLTFF.

The chain uses TRBV11-1 and TRBJ2-2, with TRBD2 matching over 9 bases. With 0 bases clipped from V and 2 bases from J, the junction kept 1 base outside the gene matches. CDR1 and CDR2 (germline): SGHAT, FQDESV (reference sequence). CDR3 size: 16 residues. In nucleotides, the CDR3 is TGTGCCAGCAGCTTAGCTAGCGGGAGAAACACCGGGGAGCTGTTTTTT. This codes for CASSLASGRNTGELFF.

This clone turned up a few times. This chain joins TRBV4-2 and TRBJ1-2, with 8 bases lining up with TRBD1. The CDR3 covers 15 residues. Germline-derived CDR1 and CDR2 are LGHNA and YNFKEQ. V was pared by 4 bases and J by 8 bases, with 12 bases of the junction left unmatched. The CDR3 DNA sequence: TGTGCCAGCAGCCCAGGTGGGACAGGATTTTACGGCTACACCTTC. Translation gives CASSPGGTGFYGYTF.

V usage is TRBV7-2 and J usage is TRBJ2-3; 14 bases match TRBD2. The CDR3 has 17 amino acids. Germline V lookup: CDR1 SGHTA, CDR2 FQGNSA. Germline trimming cut 5 bases from V and 4 bases from J; bases unmatched to any gene: 8. The CDR3 spells CASSLGPGLAGADTQYF. CDR3 DNA: TGTGCCAGCAGCCTAGGTCCGGGACTAGCGGGAGCAGATACGCAGTATTTT.

This clone was seen just once. The CDR3 coding sequence is TGTGCCAGCAGCTTACCGGGACAGGTTTACGATGAGCAGTTCTTC. Residues: CASSLPGQVYDEQFF. The chain has TRBV6-6 and TRBJ2-1, with 8 positions matching TRBD1. The V gene end was trimmed by 6 bases and the J gene end by 8 bases; junction bases not matched to a gene: 12. Germline CDR1 reads MNHNY; CDR2 reads SVGAGI (reference sequence). This CDR3 comprises 15 residues.

The V call is TRBV19, the J call TRBJ2-2, with D perhaps matching TRBD2 (6 bases). Germline V lookup: CDR1 LNHDA, CDR2 SQIVND (reference sequence). The CDR3 loop spans 14 amino acids. Trimming took off 3 bases at V and 6 bases at J, with 11 bases between the two ends. CDR3 in amino acids: CASSMGGVPGELFF. CDR3 bases: TGTGCCAGTAGTATGGGGGGAGTTCCCGGGGAGCTGTTTTTT.

This clone turned up a few times. The chain is built from TRBV6-5 and TRBJ2-7; perhaps TRBD2 as D (5 bases). The CDR3 length is 15 residues. Germline V gene data show CDR1 as MNHEY and CDR2 as SVGAGI. Trimming left V 0 bases short and J 3 bases short, with 12 bases between. CDR3 in amino acids: CASSYSPGISYEQYF. DNA for the CDR3: TGTGCCAGCAGTTACTCGCCCGGGATAAGCTACGAGCAGTACTTC.

This chain links TRBV4-1 with TRBJ1-1; TRBD1 matches at 8 bases. After removal of 0 bases from V and 7 bases from J, the junction contained 13 bases not matched to a gene. The germline gives CDR1 MGHRA, CDR2 YSYEKL. This CDR3 comprises 17 residues. CDR3 DNA sequence: TGCGCCAGCAGCCAAGAAAGTCGCGTTCAGGGGGCTGGTGAAGCTTTCTTT. It specifies CASSQESRVQGAGEAFF.

The genes are TRBV13 and TRBJ1-1; tentative D call: TRBD1 (5 bases). CDR3 length: 15 amino acids. Germline V gene lookup returns CDR1 PRHDT and CDR2 FYEKMQ (reference sequence). V lost 2 bases, J lost 4 bases, and 14 bases lay in between. The CDR3 coding sequence is TGTGCCAGCAGCTTATCACCCAGAAGGGGCACTGAAGCTTTCTTT. Protein: CASSLSPRRGTEAFF.

The chain couples TRBV4-3 to TRBJ2-5, with D unclear. The better agreement between TRBJ2-7 and the DNA end casts doubt on the J call. CDR1 and CDR2 from the germline V gene are LGHNA and YSLEER. The CDR3 runs to 12 residues. Here the CDR3 reads CASSQGNYEQYF. CDR3 coding DNA: TGCGCCAGCAGCCAAGGAAACTACGAGCAGTACTTC.

The CDR3 spells CAWSGRRKSTYGYTF. The CDR3 DNA reads TGTGCCTGGAGCGGGAGACGGAAGAGTACCTATGGCTACACCTTC. The J gene is TRBJ1-2, the V gene TRBV30; no clear D. V lost 3 bases and J lost 4, with 18 bases in between. The CDR3 covers 15 residues. Germline values: CDR1 GTSNPN, CDR2 SVGIG (reference sequence).

The J gene is TRBJ1-2, the V gene TRBV30; D is perhaps TRBD1 (6 bases). The CDR3 totals 13 residues. CDR1 is GTSNPN and CDR2 is SVGIG in the germline V gene (reference sequence). V was trimmed by 1 base and J by 5 bases, leaving 11 bases between them. The CDR3 spells CAWSATGPYGYTF. CDR3 in DNA: TGTGCCTGGAGTGCGACAGGACCGTATGGCTACACCTTC.

The V gene is TRBV19, the J gene TRBJ1-5, with TRBD1 identical over 8 bases. CDR1 and CDR2 (germline): LNHDA, SQIVND (reference sequence). Trimming took 5 bases from V and 1 from J; bases not matched to a gene: 16. There are 19 residues in the CDR3. The CDR3 bases are TGTGCCAGTAGTTCCCCGGGACAGGTGATGAGTCTAAGCAATCAGCCCCAGCATTTT. Amino acid sequence: CASSSPGQVMSLSNQPQHF.

The chain couples TRBV29-1 to TRBJ2-7; D is perhaps TRBD2 (6 bases). From germline, CDR1 is SQVTM and CDR2 ANQGSEA. Trimming shortened V by 4 bases and J by 2 bases, and 9 bases separated the two germline ends. The CDR3 extends over 12 amino acids. The CDR3 reads CSVVRGPYEQYF. For the CDR3, the DNA is TGCAGCGTTGTGCGGGGTCCCTACGAGCAGTACTTC.